The 23 T cell receptor beta chains given below trace back to one sample, sequenced in a study of T cell repertoires in cytomegalovirus infection. TCRdb re-called the reads with MiXCR, one entry per CDR3 protein. The sample has 170,000 or so distinct CDR3 sequences; approximately 15% are singletons. Sequencing used PBMCs. The receptors come from a human donor in good health (CMV status not recorded). Some clones in this sample may be carry-over from other donors' samples.

The chain has TRBV10-3 and TRBJ2-3; 8 bases agree with TRBD2. Germline assignment: CDR1 ENHRY and CDR2 SYGVKD. V trimming: 8 bases; J trimming: 3 bases; junction bases outside the gene matches: 13. The CDR3 is made up of 16 amino acids. CDR3 bases: TGTGCCATCTCGGGACTAGTGGGGAGACCTACAGATACGCAGTATTTT. Protein sequence: CAISGLVGRPTDTQYF.

This clonotype has ten or more counts. V is TRBV6-2 or TRBV6-3 and J is TRBJ1-4; D gene unclear. Trimming took off 6 bases at V and 8 bases at J, with 10 bases between the two ends. Germline CDR1 is MNHEY and CDR2 is SVGEGT. The CDR3 is made up of 12 amino acids. For the CDR3, the DNA is TGTGCCAGCAGATCCACCCTCGAAAAACTGTTTTTT. Encoded protein: CASRSTLEKLFF.

Many counts were recorded for this clonotype. The chain uses TRBV20-1 and TRBJ1-5; a possible D gene is TRBD1 (5 bases). The CDR3 has 14 amino acids. The ends were cut back, 1 base at V and 2 bases at J, with 9 bases in the middle. Germline-derived CDR1 and CDR2 are DFQATT and SNEGSKA (reference sequence). CDR3 DNA: TGCAGTGCTAGAGTTCGAGGGGGCAATCAGCCCCAGCATTTT. Its protein product is CSARVRGGNQPQHF.

J is TRBJ1-2 and V is TRBV7-9, with TRBD1 identical over 9 bases. In germline, CDR1 is SEHNR, CDR2 FQNEAQ (reference sequence). V lost 5 bases to trimming and J lost 6 bases; unmatched junction nucleotides: 7. The CDR3 is 14 amino acids. The CDR3 spells CASSAGTGPNGYTF. Here the CDR3 DNA reads TGTGCCAGCAGCGCCGGGACAGGGCCCAATGGCTACACCTTC.

The chain is built from TRBV12-3 or TRBV12-4 and TRBJ2-6; D is ambiguous. The CDR3 loop spans 13 amino acids. The V and J ends lost 6 bases and 2 bases respectively, with 5 bases between them. The CDR3 DNA sequence: TGTGCCAGCAGGCCGGCTGGGGCCAACGTCCTGACTTTC. Amino acids: CASRPAGANVLTF.

This clonotype was observed many times. The chain has TRBV11-2 and TRBJ1-2; 7 bases agree with TRBD1. From germline, CDR1 is SGHAT and CDR2 FQNNGV. The V gene end was trimmed by 5 bases and the J gene end by 3 bases; junction bases not matched to a gene: 15. CDR3 length equals 17 residues. CDR3: CASSPSRGAGTDYGYTF. In DNA, the CDR3 is TGTGCCAGCAGCCCCTCGAGAGGGGCCGGGACAGACTATGGCTACACCTTC.

This clonotype was counted between two and nine times. CDR3 protein: CSVVFGGLTGELFF. CDR3 bases: TGCAGCGTTGTGTTCGGGGGGCTCACCGGGGAGCTGTTTTTT. J is TRBJ2-2 and V is TRBV29-1, with D tentatively TRBD2 (7 bases). The V end lost 4 bases, the J end lost 4 bases, and 13 bases lay between the germline ends. The CDR3 is 14 amino acids. CDR1 SQVTM and CDR2 ANQGSEA come from the germline V gene.

This clonotype showed up just a few times. The V gene is TRBV7-9, the J gene TRBJ1-1; D uncertain. Germline CDR1 is SEHNR and CDR2 is FQNEAQ (reference sequence). Deletions cut 11 bases from V and 2 bases from J, with 15 bases between. The CDR3 runs to 13 residues. The chain's CDR3 is CAGSSRGNTEAFF. CDR3 DNA sequence: TGTGCCGGTAGTAGCAGAGGAAACACTGAAGCTTTCTTT.

This clonotype was recorded at least ten times. The chain links TRBV10-3 to TRBJ2-3; 8 positions agree with TRBD1. CDR1 is ENHRY, CDR2 SYGVKD, per germline. The J segment lost 4 bases and the V segment lost 6 bases, leaving 6 bases of the junction unmatched. The CDR3 runs to 14 residues. The CDR3 protein is CAIRDDRGADTQYF. The CDR3 DNA reads as TGTGCCATCAGAGATGACAGGGGTGCAGATACGCAGTATTTT.

This clonotype was recorded at least ten times. The rearrangement links TRBV7-2 to TRBJ2-5, with 8 positions matching TRBD1. The germline V gene encodes CDR1 SGHTA and CDR2 FQGNSA. The CDR3 length is 17 residues. V shed 4 bases, J shed 5 bases, and the junction held 15 bases outside the gene matches. CDR3 DNA: TGTGCCAGCAGCTCCCTCCTTGGACAGGGAGCTCGGGAGACCCAGTACTTC. This translates into CASSSLLGQGARETQYF. Full variable domain (outside the CDR3, taken from reference TRBV7-2 and TRBJ2-5): GAGVSQSPSNKVTEKGKDVELRCDPISGHTALYWYRQSLGQGLEFLIYFQGNSAPDKSGLPSDRFSAERTGGSVSTLTIQRTQQEDSAVYLCASSSLLGQGARETQYFGPGTRLLVL.

This clonotype has a handful of counts. The V and J genes are TRBV29-1 and TRBJ1-2; D remains ambiguous. Trimming cost V 1 base and J 2 bases, with 5 bases left between them. The germline CDR1 and CDR2 sequences are SQVTM and ANQGSEA. The CDR3 is 12 amino acids. The CDR3 DNA reads TGCAGCGTTGAAGCCGGGAACTATGGCTACACCTTC. Translation gives CSVEAGNYGYTF.

The rearrangement joins TRBV10-3 to TRBJ1-1; possibly TRBD1 for D (6 bases). CDR1 is ENHRY and CDR2 is SYGVKD in the germline V gene. This CDR3 spans 13 amino acids. V lost 8 bases to trimming and J lost 0 bases, with 10 bases between them. CDR3 sequence (DNA): TGTGCCATCGGACAGTTAATGAACACTGAAGCTTTCTTT. Its translation is CAIGQLMNTEAFF.

Many counts were recorded for this clonotype. V is TRBV29-1 and J is TRBJ1-4; D is undetermined. This CDR3 region has 13 residues. Trimming stripped 6 bases from V and 5 bases from J, with 13 bases between. Germline CDR1 and CDR2: SQVTM and ANQGSEA. As DNA, the CDR3 is TGCAGCGTGAAGACGGGCCGAAATGAAAAACTGTTTTTT. This translates into CSVKTGRNEKLFF.

This clonotype was detected ten times or more. This rearrangement joins TRBV7-2 to TRBJ1-2; D is ambiguous. CDR3 length equals 14 residues. The ends were cut back, 3 bases at V and 0 bases at J, with 8 bases in the middle. Germline CDR1 SGHTA, CDR2 FQGNSA. As DNA, the CDR3 is TGTGCCAGCAGCTTCCTTCCATCTAACTATGGCTACACCTTC. It translates to CASSFLPSNYGYTF.

At least ten counts were recorded for this clonotype. DNA of the CDR3: TGTGCCAGCACCAGTAACAGGAACACCGGGGAGCTGTTTTTT. Its protein is CASTSNRNTGELFF. The chain links TRBV11-3 to TRBJ2-2; D remains unclear. V lost 7 bases and J 1 base, leaving 10 bases between the germline ends. This CDR3 comprises 14 residues. The germline V gene has CDR1 SGHNT and CDR2 YENEEA.

This chain uses TRBV6-5 with TRBJ1-2; TRBD1 might be the D (5 bases). The germline V gene has CDR1 MNHEY and CDR2 SVGAGI. The CDR3 contains 13 residues. Trimming took off 7 bases at V and 4 bases at J, with 13 bases between the two ends. Here the CDR3 reads CASKGPGFYGYTF. In DNA form, the CDR3 reads TGTGCCAGCAAAGGACCAGGGTTCTATGGCTACACCTTC.

This clonotype showed up many times. V usage is TRBV7-3 and J usage is TRBJ1-5; D possibly corresponds to TRBD1 (6 bases). This CDR3 comprises 13 residues. Germline loops: CDR1 SGHTA, CDR2 FQGTGA. Trimming took off 4 bases at V and 5 bases at J, with 9 bases between the two ends. The chain's CDR3 is CASSSTGDQPQHF. CDR3 nucleotide sequence: TGTGCCAGCAGCTCGACAGGTGATCAGCCCCAGCATTTT. The full variable domain, its missing parts supplied by reference TRBV7-3 and TRBJ1-5, is GAGVSQTPSNKVTEKGKYVELRCDPISGHTALYWYRQSLGQGPEFLIYFQGTGAADDSGLPNDRFFAVRPEGSVSTLKIQRTERGDSAVYLCASSSTGDQPQHFGDGTRLSIL.

This clonotype was recorded many times. The chain employs TRBV10-3 and TRBJ2-5; D is uncertain. The germline V gene has CDR1 ENHRY and CDR2 SYGVKD. This CDR3 is 11 amino acids long. V lost 11 bases, J lost 0 bases, and 7 bases lay in between. The CDR3 DNA sequence: TGTGCCTCTAGGGACCAAGAGACCCAGTACTTC. It yields the protein CASRDQETQYF.

V usage is TRBV20-1 and J usage is TRBJ2-1, with D maybe TRBD2 (7 bases). The CDR3 is 14 residues long. The V end lost 7 bases, the J end lost 0 bases, and 13 bases lay between the germline ends. The germline CDR1 and CDR2 sequences are DFQATT and SNEGSKA (reference sequence). CDR3: CSGSRGGSYNEQFF. The DNA for the CDR3 is TGCAGTGGGAGTAGGGGGGGCTCCTACAATGAGCAGTTCTTC.

This clonotype was seen more than once but under ten times. The chain joins TRBV29-1 to TRBJ1-2, with no clear D. Germline assignment: CDR1 SQVTM and CDR2 ANQGSEA. V lost 6 bases, J lost 4 bases, and 15 bases lay in between. The CDR3 runs to 13 residues. The CDR3 nucleotides are TGCAGCGTGAGAACAGACTTAACCTATGGCTACACCTTC. Encoded protein: CSVRTDLTYGYTF.

In this sample, this clonotype turned up a few times. The chain links TRBV27 to TRBJ1-2; D might be TRBD1 (6 bases). V lost 5 bases and J 4 bases, leaving 11 bases between the germline ends. This CDR3 has 13 amino acids. Germline assignment: CDR1 MNHEY and CDR2 SMNVEV (reference sequence). CDR3 sequence: CASSIPTGYGYTF. The CDR3 DNA reads TGTGCCAGCAGTATCCCGACAGGCTATGGCTACACCTTC.

The rearrangement joins TRBV29-1 to TRBJ1-2; maybe TRBD1 (5 bases). CDR1 is SQVTM and CDR2 is ANQGSEA in the germline V gene. The CDR3 is 19 residues long. The germline V and J ends were trimmed by 4 bases and 1 base, with 28 bases remaining between them. CDR3 sequence reads: CSVVVRRTREGVLNYGYTF. For the CDR3, the DNA is TGCAGCGTTGTTGTAAGAAGAACCAGGGAGGGAGTTCTTAACTATGGCTACACCTTC.

This clonotype showed up many times. The genes are TRBV12-3 or TRBV12-4 and TRBJ1-3; no firm D call. V gave up 7 bases and J gave up 3 bases, with 10 bases separating them. The length of the CDR3 is 13 residues. CDR3 amino acids: CASTPGLGNTIYF. DNA for the CDR3: TGTGCCAGCACCCCTGGGCTTGGAAACACCATATATTTT.